Described below is a single TCR beta chain sequence and its context. Its antigen remains unknown. The sample originates from a study of T cell responses to AZD1222 COVID-19 vaccine. Overall study findings and caveats: Unmutated regions of variants are reportedly targeted by nearly half of spike-specific TCRs.

The germline V gene has CDR1 MNHEY and CDR2 SMNVEV (reference sequence). This CDR3 has 15 residues. Trimming took off 10 bases at V and 3 bases at J, with 19 bases between the two ends. Assay: immunoSEQ multiplex PCR; the TCRdb copy retains only in-frame clones and omits some. The sample holds tens of thousands of clones, around 84% seen once. The V gene is TRBV27, the J gene TRBJ1-3, with D maybe TRBD1 (5 bases). The sample here was peripheral blood, taken on day 0 of AZD1222 vaccination. The TCR was taken from an adult in good health. CDR3 nucleotide sequence: TGTGCCACCAGGGCTTCGGTAGGGTTTGGAAACACCATATATTTT. Its protein is CATRASVGFGNTIYF.